Listed below are T cell receptor beta chains from one sample, sequenced in a study of coeliac disease. The assay was immunoSEQ multiplex PCR, and TCRdb's table has in-frame clones only and misses some. Here the sample spans around 5,000 clones, over 65% being singletons. Sequencing used lymphocytes from the gut lamina propria. The receptors derive from a woman aged 40 to 50. The CDR3 runs from the conserved cysteine through the conserved F or W. A D gene is named only where the DNA matches it firmly. Not all rows give a size; the values are once, few, many and, for expanded clones, a class.

clone size,J gene,D gene,V gene,CDR3 protein,CDR3 DNA
few,TRBJ1-1,.,TRBV6-5,CASSYSMGPNTEAFF,TGTGCCAGCAGTTACTCGATGGGGCCCAACACTGAAGCTTTCTTT
.,TRBJ2-3,.,TRBV7-9,CASSLLGGRTDTQYF,TGTGCCAGCAGCTTACTTGGGGGCCGTACAGATACGCAGTATTTT
.,TRBJ1-1,.,TRBV11-2,CASSLSWDSNTEAFF,TGTGCCAGCAGCTTATCATGGGACTCGAACACTGAAGCTTTCTTT
.,TRBJ2-7,.,TRBV4-1,CASSLRTDSYIDSYEQYF,TGCGCCAGCAGTCTAAGGACAGATTCTTATATTGACTCCTACGAGCAGTACTTC
.,TRBJ1-2,.,TRBV6-1,CASRQGLPGYTF,TGTGCCAGCCGTCAAGGACTGCCTGGCTACACCTTC
.,TRBJ1-4,.,TRBV28,CASRLGWRTTNEKLFF,TGTGCCAGCAGACTGGGTTGGAGAACAACTAATGAAAAACTGTTTTTT
.,TRBJ1-2,TRBD1,TRBV5-1,CASRHGTGSNYGYTF,TGCGCCAGCAGGCACGGGACAGGATCTAACTATGGCTACACCTTC
.,TRBJ1-4,TRBD1,TRBV19,CATTGQGKPTNEKLFF,TGTGCCACCACCGGACAGGGGAAGCCAACTAATGAAAAACTGTTTTTT
.,TRBJ2-1,.,TRBV7-2,CASSTGTSSYNEQFF,TGTGCCAGCAGCACGGGGACATCCTCCTACAATGAGCAGTTCTTC